Detailed here is one T cell receptor (beta chain). Its antigen is undetermined. The data were obtained in a study of CD8 T cell repertoires and HIV-1 epitope variants. The assay was immunoSEQ multiplex PCR, and TCRdb's table has in-frame clones only and misses some. The table lists fewer than 5,500 clones, approximately 70% of them singletons. Germline CDR1 is MNHEY and CDR2 is SMNVEV (reference sequence). The CDR3 is 14 amino acids. Trimming took 8 bases from V and 6 from J; bases not matched to a gene: 12. Material for sequencing was cultured CD8+ T cells derived from PBMCs. The chain has TRBV27 and TRBJ1-2; 7 bases agree with TRBD1. The source of this sequence is a male donor with HIV. CDR3 DNA: TGTGCCAGCTCTCTTTCCCAGGGGGGGAATGGCTACACCTTC. Translating it yields CASSLSQGGNGYTF.